This TCR delta chain was recorded in a study of γδ T cells in repeated Plasmodium falciparum infection. This CDR3 has 22 amino acids. Per the germline V gene, CDR1 is TSWWSYY and CDR2 is QGS. In regard to this clone: This likely reflects a read error, since a far larger clone is one base away.

Bulk repertoires came from Vgamma9/Vdelta2+ or Vdelta2-negative gammadelta T cells flow-sorted from PBMC. TCRdb reprocessed the multiplex PCR reads using CATT. The sample lists around 46,000 delta-chain clones, 1.6% seen once, with about 8.3% in the top ten. This chain uses TRDV1 with TRDJ1; 10 bases agree with TRDD3. TCRdb lists no J gene, so it was determined here by aligning the DNA to germline. Sequencing input: gamma-delta T cells from blood. The clonotype comes from a pool of human donors (malaria-infected and uninfected, not separated). The CDR3 DNA reads as TGCGCTCTTGGGGACCCGTCGACTGCCATTTTTACTGGGGGATCCCACACCGATAAACTCATCTTT. Translation: CALGDPSTAIFTGGSHTDKLIF.